These 3 T cell receptor beta chains were all obtained from the same sample, sequenced in a study of immune evolution from preneoplasia to lung adenocarcinoma. Assay: immunoSEQ multiplex PCR; the TCRdb copy retains only in-frame clones and omits some. This sample has 5,000 or so clones, with 70% to 85% found just once. Sample: FFPE adjacent normal lung tissue. The receptors come from a person between 60 and 79 years old with lung adenocarcinoma.

The chain joins TRBV18 to TRBJ1-4; D is perhaps TRBD1 (5 bases). This CDR3 spans 14 amino acids. Trimming left V 3 bases short and J 8 bases short, with 13 bases between. In germline, CDR1 is KGHSH, CDR2 LQKENI. CDR3 in amino acids: CASSPGQVQEKLFF. The CDR3 DNA reads TGTGCCAGCTCACCTGGACAAGTTCAAGAAAAACTGTTTTTT. Full variable domain (remainder filled in from reference TRBV18 and TRBJ1-4): NAGVMQNPRHLVRRRGQEARLRCSPMKGHSHVYWYRQLPEEGLKFMVYLQKENIIDESGMPKERFSAEFPKEGPSILRIQQVVRGDSAAYFCASSPGQVQEKLFFGSGTQLSVL.

The chain uses TRBV5-4 and TRBJ2-3; TRBD2 matches at 8 bases. This CDR3 is 15 amino acids long. Germline CDR1 is SGHNT and CDR2 is YYREEE (reference sequence). Unmatched junction bases numbered 8, after V lost 0 bases and J lost 8 bases. This chain's CDR3 is CASSLDSTGGATQYF. In DNA, the CDR3 is TGTGCCAGCAGCTTGGATTCGACGGGAGGGGCTACGCAGTATTTT.

This clone has more than one count but fewer than ten. The chain has TRBV7-8 and TRBJ2-3, with 14 positions matching TRBD2. The CDR3 consists of 20 residues. V lost 2 bases, J lost 5 bases, and 15 bases stayed unmatched. The germline V gene has CDR1 SGHVS and CDR2 FQNEAQ. The CDR3, as DNA: TGTGCCAGCAGCTTAAATCCCCCGGGACTAGCGGGAGTGGGCGTAGATACGCAGTATTTT. Translation gives CASSLNPPGLAGVGVDTQYF. Together with reference TRBV7-8 and TRBJ2-3, the CDR3 gives the full variable domain: GAGVSQSPRYKVAKRGQDVALRCDPISGHVSLFWYQQALGQGPEFLTYFQNEAQLDKSGLPSDRFFAERPEGSVSTLKIQRTQQEDSAVYLCASSLNPPGLAGVGVDTQYFGPGTRLTVL.